These T cell receptor beta chains were read from a single sample in a study of a mutant IDH1 vaccine in newly diagnosed glioma. Antigen specificity for these receptors is unknown. Profiled with immunoSEQ multiplex PCR; TCRdb holds only in-frame clones, not every one. The sample holds 29,000 or so clones, approximately 84% seen once. The sequencing used PBMCs, collected from a glioma patient whose treatment included an IDH1 peptide vaccine. Receptors were obtained from a woman younger than 35 with glioma. CDR3s include the opening cysteine and the closing phenylalanine or tryptophan. A D gene is named only where the DNA matches it firmly. Clone size is shown for a subset of rows, as once, few, many or a class of expanded clone.

D	size	V	J	DNA	CDR3
TRBD1	-	TRBV6-5	TRBJ2-1	TGTGCCAGCAGTTACCGCGGACAGGGCGGCGAGCAGTTCTTC	CASSYRGQGGEQFF
-	-	TRBV30	TRBJ1-2	TGTGCCTGGAGTGTGGCAAGAGGCTACACCTTC	CAWSVARGYTF
-	once	TRBV18	TRBJ1-2	TGTGCCAGCTCACCAGAACCGTACTATGGCTACACCTTC	CASSPEPYYGYTF
TRBD1	-	TRBV5-4	TRBJ1-2	TGTGCCAGCAGCTTGGCCACAGGGGGCTATGGCTACACCTTC	CASSLATGGYGYTF
TRBD1	-	TRBV15	TRBJ1-3	TGTGCCACCAGCTCGACAGGGGGAGAAGGAAACACCATATATTTT	CATSSTGGEGNTIYF
TRBD2	-	TRBV7-9	TRBJ2-1	TGTGCCAGCAGCTTAGGGACTAGCGGCCTCAATGAGCAGTTCTTC	CASSLGTSGLNEQFF
-	-	TRBV9	TRBJ2-5	TGTGCCAGCAGCGCCCTCAGAGACCAAGAGACCCAGTACTTC	CASSALRDQETQYF
TRBD1	-	TRBV7-2	TRBJ1-2	TGTGCCAGCAGCGAGGGACAGGGCAACTATGGCTACACCTTC	CASSEGQGNYGYTF
TRBD1	-	TRBV29-1	TRBJ2-7	TGCAGCGTTAGCTCCGGTGCGGACAGGGACTTCTACGAGCAGTACTTC	CSVSSGADRDFYEQYF
-	-	TRBV10-3	TRBJ1-1	TGTGCCATTTCGACAGGCATGAACACTGAAGCTTTCTTT	CAISTGMNTEAFF
-	once	TRBV7-6	TRBJ2-3	TGTGCCAGCAGTTACCAGGGAGATACGCAGTATTTT	CASSYQGDTQYF
TRBD1	-	TRBV2	TRBJ1-1	TGTGCCAGCAACCCGGGACAGGTGAACACTGAAGCTTTCTTT	CASNPGQVNTEAFF
-	-	TRBV28	TRBJ1-5	TGTGCCAGCAGTTTATATCCACCTTCGGATAGCAATCAGCCCCAGCATTTT	CASSLYPPSDSNQPQHF
-	-	TRBV12-5	TRBJ2-7	TGTGCTAGTGCCCGCTCCTACGAGCAGTACTTC	CASARSYEQYF
-	-	TRBV21-1	TRBJ1-5	TGTGCCAGCAGTCGGGGGTTTAGCAATCAGCCCCAGCATTTT	CASSRGFSNQPQHF
-	-	TRBV15	TRBJ1-2	TGTGCCACCAGCAGACCAACAGGGTTGGCTAACTATGGCTACACCTTC	CATSRPTGLANYGYTF
TRBD1	-	TRBV10-3	TRBJ1-3	TGTGCCATCAGTAGGGACAGTAGAACGACAGTCAACACCATATATTTT	CAISRDSRTTVNTIYF
-	-	TRBV13	TRBJ2-5	TGTGCCAGCAGGCGACGTGGGGGTAGACAAGAGACCCAGTACTTC	CASRRRGGRQETQYF
-	-	TRBV18	TRBJ2-4	TGTGCCAGCTCGTCTACTAGCGCCAAAAACATTCAGTACTTC	CASSSTSAKNIQYF
-	few	TRBV5-4	TRBJ2-1	TGTGCCAGCAGCTCGGGACACCCGAGCTACAATGAGCAGTTCTTC	CASSSGHPSYNEQFF
TRBD2	-	TRBV27	TRBJ2-1	TGTGCCAGCAGTGGGACTAGCGGCGCTTACAATGAGCAGTTCTTC	CASSGTSGAYNEQFF
-	-	TRBV12-5	TRBJ1-1	TGTGCTAGTGGTTTGTATTCCGGGGGAAACACTGAAGCTTTCTTT	CASGLYSGGNTEAFF
-	-	TRBV25-1	TRBJ2-5	TGTGCCAGCAGTGTATCCGGGACCCAAGAGACCCAGTACTTC	CASSVSGTQETQYF
TRBD1	-	TRBV27	TRBJ2-1	TGTGCCAGCAGTTTATCGACAGGGATCTATGAGCAGTTCTTC	CASSLSTGIYEQFF
-	once	TRBV5-1	TRBJ2-5	TGCGCCAGCAGCTTGGCCGGGGAGACCCAGTACTTC	CASSLAGETQYF
-	-	TRBV5-1	TRBJ1-5	TGCGCCAGCAGCTTGGAGGGCAGGCTCAATCAGCCCCAGCATTTT	CASSLEGRLNQPQHF
TRBD1	-	TRBV7-2	TRBJ1-5	TGTGCCAGCAGCTTCGGACAGGACAATCAGCCCCAGCATTTT	CASSFGQDNQPQHF
-	-	TRBV7-8	TRBJ1-1	TGTGCCAGCAGCGGGGACTCAGGGACTGAAGCTTTCTTT	CASSGDSGTEAFF
-	-	TRBV7-8	TRBJ2-7	TGTGCCAGCAGCCGCCCGGCAGATCTCTACGAGCAGTACTTC	CASSRPADLYEQYF
TRBD1	-	TRBV9	TRBJ1-2	TGTGCCAGCAGCCCAGGTCCTGGGACAGCCTTCTATGGCTACACCTTC	CASSPGPGTAFYGYTF
-	-	TRBV7-8	TRBJ2-1	TGTGCCAGCGGGATCGTTGAGCAGTTCTTC	CASGIVEQFF
-	once	TRBV27	TRBJ2-7	TGTGCCAGCAGTACCTACGAGCAGTACTTC	CASSTYEQYF
TRBD1	-	TRBV7-9	TRBJ2-2	TGTGCCAGCAGCCCGCGGACAGGGGCGGACACCGGGGAGCTGTTTTTT	CASSPRTGADTGELFF
-	-	TRBV12-5	TRBJ2-7	TGTGCTAGTGGTTTCGCGTTTCGAGGAGCAGGCTCCTACGAGCAGTACTTC	CASGFAFRGAGSYEQYF
-	few	TRBV30	TRBJ1-6	TGTGCCTGGAGTGTCGATTTAAATTCACCCCTCCACTTT	CAWSVDLNSPLHF
-	-	TRBV18	TRBJ2-2	TGTGCCAGCTCACCCCCGACAGGGACTCCGAACACCGGGGAGCTGTTTTTT	CASSPPTGTPNTGELFF
-	-	TRBV7-9	TRBJ1-5	TGTGCCAGCAGCGTTAGGGGCGACAATCAGCCCCAGCATTTT	CASSVRGDNQPQHF
TRBD1	-	TRBV7-2	TRBJ1-1	TGTGCCAGCAGCCGAGGGACAGGGGGATTTCGGAACACTGAAGCTTTCTTT	CASSRGTGGFRNTEAFF
-	once	TRBV7-8	TRBJ1-2	TGTGCCAGCAGCTTAAGTGGGGTTAGTGTCTACACCTTC	CASSLSGVSVYTF
TRBD2	-	TRBV18	TRBJ2-7	TGTGCCAGCTCACAAGGGGCTAGCGGGTCAACCTACGAGCAGTACTTC	CASSQGASGSTYEQYF
-	-	TRBV7-5	TRBJ2-5	TGTGCCAGAAGCGTGGGGCTGGGACTTCCTGGCCAAGAGACCCAGTACTTC	CARSVGLGLPGQETQYF
-	-	TRBV4-1	TRBJ2-7	TGCGCCAGCAGCCCCCCGGCGGCAGGCCAATACGAGCAGTACTTC	CASSPPAAGQYEQYF
-	-	TRBV4-1	TRBJ1-2	TGCGCCAGCAGCCAAGTCCCCTCCGGTCCCCTATGGGGCTACACCTTC	CASSQVPSGPLWGYTF
-	few	TRBV5-6	TRBJ1-1	TGTGCCAGCAGCTGGGCGAGGAACACTGAAGCTTTCTTT	CASSWARNTEAFF